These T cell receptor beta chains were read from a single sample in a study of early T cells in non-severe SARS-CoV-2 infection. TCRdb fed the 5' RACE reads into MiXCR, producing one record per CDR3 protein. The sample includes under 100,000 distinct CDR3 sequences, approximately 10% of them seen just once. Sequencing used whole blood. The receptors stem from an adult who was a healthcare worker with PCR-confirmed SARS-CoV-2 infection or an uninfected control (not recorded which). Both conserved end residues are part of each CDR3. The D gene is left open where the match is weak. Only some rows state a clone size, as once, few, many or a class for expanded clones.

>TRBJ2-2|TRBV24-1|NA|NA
TGTGCCACCAGTGACCCGCCGGGCACGGAGCTGTTTTTT
CATSDPPGTELFF
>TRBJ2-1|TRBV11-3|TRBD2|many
TGTGCCAGCAGCTCGGGACTAGCCCAGTTCTTC
CASSSGLAQFF
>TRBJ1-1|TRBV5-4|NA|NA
TGTGCCAGCAGCTTGGGACAGGTCTTTAACACTGAAGCTTTCTTT
CASSLGQVFNTEAFF
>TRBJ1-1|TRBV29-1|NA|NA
TGCAGCGCACAAGTGAACACTGAAGCTTTCTTT
CSAQVNTEAFF
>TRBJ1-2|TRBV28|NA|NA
TGTGCCAGCAGTTCCCAGGGATCCGGGCTTGCTAACTATGGCTACACCTTC
CASSSQGSGLANYGYTF
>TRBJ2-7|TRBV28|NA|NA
TGTGCCAGCAGCTCAGCCCGCGAGCAGTACTTC
CASSSAREQYF
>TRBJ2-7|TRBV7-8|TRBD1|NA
TGTGCCAGCAGCTTAGTGGACAGGGCGCTCTACGAGCAGTACTTC
CASSLVDRALYEQYF
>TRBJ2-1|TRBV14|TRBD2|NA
TGTGCCAGCAGCCCCCTCCTAGCGGGGGGATACAATGAGCAGTTCTTC
CASSPLLAGGYNEQFF
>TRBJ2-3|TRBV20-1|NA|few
TGCAGCATTCTCCCCGGTGGGGGAGATACGCAGTATTTT
CSILPGGGDTQYF
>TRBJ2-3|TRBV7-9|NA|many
TGTGCCAGCAGCCCGACCTCAGAGGGAAATACGCAGTATTTT
CASSPTSEGNTQYF
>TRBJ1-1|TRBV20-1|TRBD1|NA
TGCAGTGCTAGAGATCAAGGGACAGTGAACACTGAAGCTTTCTTT
CSARDQGTVNTEAFF
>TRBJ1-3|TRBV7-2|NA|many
TGTGCCAGCAGCTTCTACAGGTCCAGCTCTGGAAACACCATATATTTT
CASSFYRSSSGNTIYF
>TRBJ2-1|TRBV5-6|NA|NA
TGTGCCAGCAGTTTAGCGGACACCGCCTACAATGAGCAGTTCTTC
CASSLADTAYNEQFF
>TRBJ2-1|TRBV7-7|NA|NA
TGTGCTAGCAGCTCTTTGGGAAGCTCCTACAATGAGCAGTTCTTC
CASSSLGSSYNEQFF
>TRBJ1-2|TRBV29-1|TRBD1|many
TGCAGCGTTCGAAACCTCAGGGGGGGCTATGGCTACACCTTC
CSVRNLRGGYGYTF
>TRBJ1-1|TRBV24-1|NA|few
TGTGCCACCAGTGAGCGAGGTGAAGCTTTCTTT
CATSERGEAFF
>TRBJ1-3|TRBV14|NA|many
TGTGCCAGCCCTAAGAGTACCGGAAACACCATATATTTT
CASPKSTGNTIYF
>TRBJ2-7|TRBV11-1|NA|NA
TGTGCCAGCAGCAATGGGCTAGCCAACGAGCAGTACTTC
CASSNGLANEQYF
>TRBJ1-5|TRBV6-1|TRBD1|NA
TGTGCCAGCAGGGGCGGACAGGACGGAGGGCAGCCCCAGCATTTT
CASRGGQDGGQPQHF
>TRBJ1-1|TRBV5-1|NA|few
TGCGCCAGCAGCTCTACAGGGCACACTGAAGCTTTCTTT
CASSSTGHTEAFF
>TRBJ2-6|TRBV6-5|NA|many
TGTGCCAGCAGTTACCTTCACAGGGCTGGGGCCAACGTCCTGACTTTC
CASSYLHRAGANVLTF
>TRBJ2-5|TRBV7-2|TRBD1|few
TGTGCCAGCAGCTACCAACAGGGGGCGAGGGAGACCCAGTACTTC
CASSYQQGARETQYF
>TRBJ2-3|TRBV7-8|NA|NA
TGTGCCAGCAGCTTAGTAGCGGTCACAGATACGCAGTATTTT
CASSLVAVTDTQYF
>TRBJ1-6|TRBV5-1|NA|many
TGCGCCAGCAGCTTACGGACGGCAAATTCACCCCTCCACTTT
CASSLRTANSPLHF
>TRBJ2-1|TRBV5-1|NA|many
TGCGCCAGCAGCTTGGAAGGTGACTACAATGAGCAGTTCTTC
CASSLEGDYNEQFF
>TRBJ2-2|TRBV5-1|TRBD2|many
TGCGCCAGCAGCTTGGCCCGCGGGGGGGCCACTTACGCGAACACCGGGGAGCTGTTTTTT
CASSLARGGATYANTGELFF
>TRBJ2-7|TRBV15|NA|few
TGTGCCACCAGCCTTGACAGGGATCCGGGGGCTAGGGAGCAGTACTTC
CATSLDRDPGAREQYF
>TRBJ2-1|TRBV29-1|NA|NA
TGCAGCGTAGAACAAGGAAATGAGCAGTTCTTC
CSVEQGNEQFF
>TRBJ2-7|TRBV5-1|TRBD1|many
TGCGCCAGCAGCACCACAGGGGCCTACGAGCAGTACTTC
CASSTTGAYEQYF